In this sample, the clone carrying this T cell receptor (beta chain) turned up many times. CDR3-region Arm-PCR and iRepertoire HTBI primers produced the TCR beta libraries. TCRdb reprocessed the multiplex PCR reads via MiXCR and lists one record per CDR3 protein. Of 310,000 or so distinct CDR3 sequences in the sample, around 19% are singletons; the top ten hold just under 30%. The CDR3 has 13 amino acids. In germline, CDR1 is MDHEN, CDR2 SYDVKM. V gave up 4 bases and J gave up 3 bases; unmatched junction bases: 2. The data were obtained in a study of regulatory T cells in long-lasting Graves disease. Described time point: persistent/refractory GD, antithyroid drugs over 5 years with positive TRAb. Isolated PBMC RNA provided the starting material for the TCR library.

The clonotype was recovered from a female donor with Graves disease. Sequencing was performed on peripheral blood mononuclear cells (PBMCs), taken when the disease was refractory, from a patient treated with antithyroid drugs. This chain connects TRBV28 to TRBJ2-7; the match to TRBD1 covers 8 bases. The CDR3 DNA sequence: TGTGCCAGCAGTTCAGGACAGGGCTACGAGCAGTACTTC. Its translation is CASSSGQGYEQYF.